A selection of T cell receptor beta chains follows, all from one sample in a study of CD8+CD57+ T cells in acquired aplastic anemia. TCRdb independently ran MiXCR on the reads; one entry per CDR3 protein. The sample has about 110,000 distinct CDR3 sequences; 51% are singletons. The specimen was sorted CD4+, CD8+, or CD8+CD57+ T cells (not recorded which) from PBMCs. These receptors were obtained from a human donor in good health, serving as a control. Each CDR3 is given with its conserved first and last residue. The D gene is left open where the match is weak. Size is stated for part of the rows, as once, few or many counts, or as a class when the clone is expanded.

d_call	v_call	j_call	clone_size	cdr3_aa	cdr3_nt
.	TRBV7-6	TRBJ2-3	once	CASSVGAADTQYF	TGTGCCAGCAGTGTCGGGGCGGCAGATACGCAGTATTTT
.	TRBV24-1	TRBJ2-3	.	CATSDLKTENTDTQYF	TGTGCCACCAGTGATCTAAAGACAGAAAACACAGATACGCAGTATTTT
TRBD1	TRBV20-1	TRBJ2-1	.	CSARDRGRHEQFF	TGCAGTGCTAGAGACAGGGGGCGGCATGAGCAGTTCTTC
TRBD1	TRBV4-1	TRBJ2-1	many	CASSHVYGTDAVNEQFF	TGCGCCAGCAGCCACGTATACGGGACAGACGCGGTCAATGAGCAGTTCTTC
TRBD2	TRBV20-1	TRBJ2-1	once	CSARGEQRGTYNEQFF	TGCAGTGCTAGAGGGGAGCAGCGGGGGACCTACAATGAGCAGTTCTTC
TRBD2	TRBV11-1	TRBJ2-3	.	CASSLATSGLILTDTQYF	TGTGCCAGCAGCTTAGCGACTAGCGGGTTAATCCTCACAGATACGCAGTATTTT
TRBD2	TRBV19	TRBJ2-5	many	CASSFRGGETQYF	TGTGCCAGTAGTTTCCGGGGGGGAGAGACCCAGTACTTC
.	TRBV29-1	TRBJ1-1	many	CSVEDEDMSLGTEAFF	TGCAGCGTTGAAGACGAGGACATGTCATTGGGCACTGAAGCTTTCTTT
.	TRBV24-1	TRBJ2-1	.	CATSDGCNEQFF	TGTGCCACCAGTGACGGGTGCAATGAGCAGTTCTTC
TRBD2	TRBV20-1	TRBJ2-2	many	CSGLAATGELFF	TGCAGTGGTCTAGCGGCCACCGGGGAGCTGTTTTTT
.	TRBV3-1	TRBJ2-1	.	CASSQVGGSGDEQFF	TGTGCCAGCAGCCAAGTCGGAGGTAGTGGGGATGAGCAGTTCTTC
TRBD1	TRBV15	TRBJ1-5	few	CATSRTGRGNQPQHF	TGTGCCACCAGCAGGACAGGGCGCGGGAATCAGCCCCAGCATTTT
.	TRBV24-1	TRBJ2-2	.	CATSDPSSINTGELFF	TGTGCCACCAGTGACCCGAGCAGCATAAACACCGGGGAGCTGTTTTTT
.	TRBV14	TRBJ1-1	.	CASSRQMNTEAFF	TGTGCCAGCAGCCGACAGATGAACACTGAAGCTTTCTTT
TRBD1	TRBV10-3	TRBJ1-2	.	CAISTGGPNYGYTF	TGTGCCATCAGCACAGGGGGTCCTAACTATGGCTACACCTTC
TRBD1	TRBV11-2	TRBJ2-7	.	CASSSPGQVERMRSYEQYF	TGTGCCAGCAGCTCCCCGGGACAGGTAGAGCGTATGAGGTCCTACGAGCAGTACTTC
TRBD1	TRBV24-1	TRBJ2-5	.	CATSVQGVRETQYF	TGTGCCACCAGTGTTCAGGGGGTCCGAGAGACCCAGTACTTC
.	TRBV27	TRBJ2-6	many	CASSFRGLSSGANVLTF	TGTGCCAGCAGTTTTCGGGGGCTTAGTTCTGGGGCCAACGTCCTGACTTTC
.	TRBV12-3/TRBV12-4	TRBJ1-4	many	CASSLGLGGTDNEKLFF	TGTGCCAGCAGTTTAGGCCTAGGGGGTACTGATAATGAAAAACTGTTTTTT
.	TRBV27	TRBJ2-7	many	CASSQDYYEQYF	TGTGCCAGCAGTCAAGACTACTACGAGCAGTACTTC
.	TRBV5-6	TRBJ2-1	many	CASSLGRSGYYNEQFF	TGTGCCAGCAGCTTGGGGCGTTCGGGGTACTACAATGAGCAGTTCTTC
.	TRBV10-3	TRBJ2-1	.	CAITGDGNEQFF	TGTGCCATCACCGGGGACGGCAATGAGCAGTTCTTC
.	TRBV27	TRBJ2-1	many	CASSRGADEQFF	TGTGCCAGCAGTCGAGGCGCGGATGAGCAGTTCTTC
TRBD2	TRBV12-3/TRBV12-4	TRBJ2-7	many	CASTPRAGDYEQYF	TGTGCCAGCACCCCAAGGGCGGGGGACTACGAGCAGTACTTC
TRBD1	TRBV13	TRBJ2-7	many	CASSKGQGGEQYF	TGTGCCAGCAGCAAGGGACAGGGAGGCGAGCAGTACTTC
TRBD1	TRBV30	TRBJ2-3	.	CAWSYGGTGTDTQYF	TGTGCCTGGAGTTACGGGGGGACAGGGACAGATACGCAGTATTTT
.	TRBV27	TRBJ2-1	.	CASSFGLGSNEQFF	TGTGCCAGCAGTTTCGGGCTGGGTTCCAATGAGCAGTTCTTC
.	TRBV6-1	TRBJ1-1	few	CASSNPGRLNTEAFF	TGTGCCAGCAGTAATCCGGGACGGCTGAACACTGAAGCTTTCTTT
.	TRBV10-3	TRBJ1-2	.	CAISSDSNYGYTF	TGTGCCATCAGCTCCGACAGTAACTATGGCTACACCTTC
.	TRBV6-2/TRBV6-3	TRBJ1-2	many	CASSYNYGYTF	TGTGCCAGCAGTTATAACTATGGCTACACCTTC
.	TRBV2	TRBJ2-3	once	CASRDGGRDTQYF	TGTGCCAGCAGGGACGGGGGACGAGATACGCAGTATTTT
TRBD2	TRBV7-2	TRBJ2-2	.	CASSFASGSGTGELFF	TGTGCCAGCAGCTTCGCTAGCGGGAGTGGAACCGGGGAGCTGTTTTTT
TRBD1	TRBV7-9	TRBJ2-5	once	CAGGTGGETQYF	TGTGCCGGAGGGACAGGGGGGGAGACCCAGTACTTC
.	TRBV7-2	TRBJ2-7	.	CASSFVLGSYEQYF	TGTGCCAGCAGCTTCGTCCTAGGATCCTACGAGCAGTACTTC
.	TRBV6-1	TRBJ1-2	many	CASSEWGDGYTF	TGTGCCAGCAGTGAATGGGGGGATGGCTACACCTTC
.	TRBV5-6	TRBJ2-7	.	CASSRGRNYEQYF	TGTGCCAGCAGCAGGGGACGGAACTACGAGCAGTACTTC
.	TRBV9	TRBJ1-1	many	CASSVGGAPGQEAFF	TGTGCCAGCAGCGTAGGGGGTGCCCCAGGCCAAGAAGCTTTCTTT
TRBD1	TRBV24-1	TRBJ1-2	.	CATSDGTGEGYTF	TGTGCCACCAGTGATGGGACAGGGGAGGGCTACACCTTC
TRBD2	TRBV11-2	TRBJ2-1	.	CASSLGTSGGVNNEQFF	TGTGCCAGCAGCTTAGGGACTAGCGGGGGGGTAAACAATGAGCAGTTCTTC
.	TRBV19	TRBJ1-4	few	CASSATDATNEKLFF	TGTGCCAGTAGTGCTACAGACGCAACTAATGAAAAACTGTTTTTT
.	TRBV19	TRBJ1-1	.	CASSAKGAPTEAFF	TGTGCCAGCAGTGCAAAAGGGGCGCCCACTGAAGCTTTCTTT
.	TRBV19	TRBJ1-1	many	CASSISPRGTEAFF	TGTGCCAGTAGTATAAGTCCGAGGGGGACTGAAGCTTTCTTT
.	TRBV2	TRBJ1-1	many	CASSEGGPNTEAFF	TGTGCCAGCAGTGAGGGCGGCCCGAACACTGAAGCTTTCTTT
.	TRBV27	TRBJ2-1	.	CASSPLGNQQFF	TGTGCCAGCAGCCCCCTGGGAAATCAGCAGTTCTTC
.	TRBV4-3	TRBJ1-2	many	CASSPSRDPKRGYTF	TGCGCCAGCAGCCCCTCCCGGGACCCAAAGAGGGGCTACACCTTC
.	TRBV5-1	TRBJ1-2	.	CASNHGSREGYTF	TGCGCCAGCAACCACGGTTCTCGGGAGGGCTACACCTTC